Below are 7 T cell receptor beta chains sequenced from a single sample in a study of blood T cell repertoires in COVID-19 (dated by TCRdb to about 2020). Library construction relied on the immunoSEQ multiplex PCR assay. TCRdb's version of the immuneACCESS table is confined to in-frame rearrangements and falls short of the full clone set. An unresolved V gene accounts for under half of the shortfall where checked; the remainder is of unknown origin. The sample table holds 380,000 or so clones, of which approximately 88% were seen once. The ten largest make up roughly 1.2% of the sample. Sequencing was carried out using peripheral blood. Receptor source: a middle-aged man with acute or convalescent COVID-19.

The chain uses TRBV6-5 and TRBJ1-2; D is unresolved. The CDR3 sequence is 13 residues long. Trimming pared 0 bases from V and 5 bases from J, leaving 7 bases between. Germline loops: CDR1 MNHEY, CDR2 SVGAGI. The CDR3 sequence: CASSYSSRYGYTF. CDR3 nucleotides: TGTGCCAGCAGTTACTCTTCGCGTTATGGCTACACCTTC.

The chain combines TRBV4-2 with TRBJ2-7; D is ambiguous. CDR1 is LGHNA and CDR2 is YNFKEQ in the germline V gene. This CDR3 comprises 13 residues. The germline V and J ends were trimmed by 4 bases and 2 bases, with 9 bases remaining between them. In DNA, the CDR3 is TGTGCCAGCAGCCCCGACACTGCCTACGAGCAGTACTTC. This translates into CASSPDTAYEQYF.

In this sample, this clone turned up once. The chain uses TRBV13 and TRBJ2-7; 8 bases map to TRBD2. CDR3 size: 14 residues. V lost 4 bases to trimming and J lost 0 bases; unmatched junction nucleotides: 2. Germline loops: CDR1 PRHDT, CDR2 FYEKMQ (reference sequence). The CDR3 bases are TGTGCCAGCAGCTCCGGGACTAGCTCCTACGAGCAGTACTTC. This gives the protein CASSSGTSSYEQYF.

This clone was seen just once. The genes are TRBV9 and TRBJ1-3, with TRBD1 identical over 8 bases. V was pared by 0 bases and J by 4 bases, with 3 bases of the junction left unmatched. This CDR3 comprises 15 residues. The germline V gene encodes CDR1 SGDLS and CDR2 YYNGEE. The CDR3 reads CASSVAGGGGNTIYF. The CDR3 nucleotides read TGTGCCAGCAGCGTAGCAGGGGGCGGCGGAAACACCATATATTTT.

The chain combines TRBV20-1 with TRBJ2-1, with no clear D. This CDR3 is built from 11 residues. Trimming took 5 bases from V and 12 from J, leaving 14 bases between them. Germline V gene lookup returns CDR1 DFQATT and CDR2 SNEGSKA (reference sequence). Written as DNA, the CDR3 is TGCAGTGCTCCCTACTCCATAATGCAGTTCTTC. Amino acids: CSAPYSIMQFF.

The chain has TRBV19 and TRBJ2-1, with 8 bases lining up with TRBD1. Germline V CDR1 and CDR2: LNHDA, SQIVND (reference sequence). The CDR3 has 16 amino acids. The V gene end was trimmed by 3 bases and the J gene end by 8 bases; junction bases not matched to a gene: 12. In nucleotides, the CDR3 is TGTGCCAGTAGTATGGCCCGGACAGGGAGTGTGTATGAGCAGTTCTTC. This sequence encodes CASSMARTGSVYEQFF.

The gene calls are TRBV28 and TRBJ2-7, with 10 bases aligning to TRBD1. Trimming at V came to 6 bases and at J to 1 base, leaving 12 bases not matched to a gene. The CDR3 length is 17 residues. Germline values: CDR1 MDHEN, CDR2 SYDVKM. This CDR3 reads CASRIPGQGRGSYEQYF. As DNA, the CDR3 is TGTGCCAGCAGGATACCGGGACAGGGGCGGGGATCCTACGAGCAGTACTTC.